This T cell receptor beta chain was obtained from a study of radiotherapy plus CTLA-4 blockade in lung cancer. Libraries were prepared by immunoSEQ multiplex PCR; TCRdb keeps only in-frame clonotypes and omits some of them. The profile shows approximately 69,000 clones, around four fifths of them singletons. The trim removed 6 bases at V and 0 bases at J, leaving 1 base unmatched. The CDR3 covers 14 residues. The V gene's germline CDR1 is LNHDA and CDR2 SQIVND (reference sequence). Those with chemo-refractory metastatic non-small-cell lung cancer were treated with focal radiation combined with CTLA-4 blockade using ipilimumab. Study results and limitations: How blood T cell clones changed early, along with interferon-beta, reportedly forecast response best.

To note about this clone: The antigen remains undetermined.

This material consisted of peripheral blood, taken from a patient treated with radiotherapy plus ipilimumab. The chain links TRBV19 to TRBJ1-3, with 8 bases that match TRBD1. The clonotype comes from a human donor with non-small cell lung cancer who had a complete response to radiotherapy plus ipilimumab. The CDR3 sequence is CASSGTGSGNTIYF. The CDR3, as DNA: TGTGCCAGTAGCGGGACAGGCTCTGGAAACACCATATATTTT. The full variable domain, with the rest looked up from reference TRBV19 and TRBJ1-3, is DGGITQSPKYLFRKEGQNVTLSCEQNLNHDAMYWYRQDPGQGLRLIYYSQIVNDFQKGDIAEGYSVSREKKESFPLTVTSAQKNPTAFYLCASSGTGSGNTIYFGEGSWLTVV.